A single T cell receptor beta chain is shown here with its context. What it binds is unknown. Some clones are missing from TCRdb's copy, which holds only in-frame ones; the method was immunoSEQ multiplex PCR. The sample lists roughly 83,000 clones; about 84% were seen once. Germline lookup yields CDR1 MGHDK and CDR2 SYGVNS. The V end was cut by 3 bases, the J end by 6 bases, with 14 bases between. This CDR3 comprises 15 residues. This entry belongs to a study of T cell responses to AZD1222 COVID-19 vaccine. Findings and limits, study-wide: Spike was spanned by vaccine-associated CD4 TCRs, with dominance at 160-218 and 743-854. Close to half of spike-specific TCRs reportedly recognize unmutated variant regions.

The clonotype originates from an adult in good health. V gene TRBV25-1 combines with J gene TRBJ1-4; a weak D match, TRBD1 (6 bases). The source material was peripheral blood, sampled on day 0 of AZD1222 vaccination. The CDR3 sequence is CASSEPGGRDEKLFF. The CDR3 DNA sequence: TGTGCCAGCAGTGAGCCGGGGGGGCGGGATGAAAAACTGTTTTTT.